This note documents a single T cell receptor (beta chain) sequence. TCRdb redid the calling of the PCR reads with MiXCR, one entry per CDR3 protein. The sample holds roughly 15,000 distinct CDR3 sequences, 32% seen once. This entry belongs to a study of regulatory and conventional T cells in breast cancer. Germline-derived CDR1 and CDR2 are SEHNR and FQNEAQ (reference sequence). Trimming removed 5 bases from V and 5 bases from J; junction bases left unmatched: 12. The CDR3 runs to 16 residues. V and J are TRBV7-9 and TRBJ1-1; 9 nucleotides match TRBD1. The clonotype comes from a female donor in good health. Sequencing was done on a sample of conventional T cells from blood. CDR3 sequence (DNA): TGTGCCAGCAGCACCGGGGACAGGGCCATTGATACTGAAGCTTTCTTT. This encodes CASSTGDRAIDTEAFF. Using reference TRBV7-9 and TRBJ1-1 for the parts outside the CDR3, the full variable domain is DTGVSQNPRHKITKRGQNVTFRCDPISEHNRLYWYRQTLGQGPEFLTYFQNEAQLEKSRLLSDRFSAERPKGSFSTLEIQRTEQGDSAMYLCASSTGDRAIDTEAFFGQGTRLTVV.